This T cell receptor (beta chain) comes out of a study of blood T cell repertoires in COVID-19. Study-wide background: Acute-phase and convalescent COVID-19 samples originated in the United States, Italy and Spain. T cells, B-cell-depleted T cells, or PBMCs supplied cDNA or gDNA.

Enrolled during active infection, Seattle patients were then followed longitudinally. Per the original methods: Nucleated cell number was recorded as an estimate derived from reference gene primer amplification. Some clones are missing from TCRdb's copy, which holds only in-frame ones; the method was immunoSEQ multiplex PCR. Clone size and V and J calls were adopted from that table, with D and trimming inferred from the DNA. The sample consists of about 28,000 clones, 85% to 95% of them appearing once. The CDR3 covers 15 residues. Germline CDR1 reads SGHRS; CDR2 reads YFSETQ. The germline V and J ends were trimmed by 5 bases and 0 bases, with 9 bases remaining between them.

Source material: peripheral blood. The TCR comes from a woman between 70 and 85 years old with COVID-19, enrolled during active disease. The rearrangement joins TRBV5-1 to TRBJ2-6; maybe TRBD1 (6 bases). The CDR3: CASRNRDSGANVLTF. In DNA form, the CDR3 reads TGCGCCAGCAGAAACAGGGACTCTGGGGCCAACGTCCTGACTTTC.